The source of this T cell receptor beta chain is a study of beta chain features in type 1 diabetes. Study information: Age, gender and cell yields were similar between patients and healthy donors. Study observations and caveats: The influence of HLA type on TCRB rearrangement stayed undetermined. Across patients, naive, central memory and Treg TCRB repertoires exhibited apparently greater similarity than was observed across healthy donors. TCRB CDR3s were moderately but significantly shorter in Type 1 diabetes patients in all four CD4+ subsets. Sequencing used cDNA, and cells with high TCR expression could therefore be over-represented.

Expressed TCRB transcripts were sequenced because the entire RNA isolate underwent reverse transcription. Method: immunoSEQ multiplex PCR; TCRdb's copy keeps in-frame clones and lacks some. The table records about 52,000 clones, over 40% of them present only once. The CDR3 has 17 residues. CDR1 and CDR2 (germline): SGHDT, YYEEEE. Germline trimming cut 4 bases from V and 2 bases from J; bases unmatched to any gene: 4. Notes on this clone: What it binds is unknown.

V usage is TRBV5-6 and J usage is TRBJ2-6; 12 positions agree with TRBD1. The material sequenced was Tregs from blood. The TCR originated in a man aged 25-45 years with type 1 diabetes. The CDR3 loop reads CASSGDRGRPGANVLTF. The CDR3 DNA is TGTGCCAGCAGCGGGGACAGGGGGCGCCCTGGGGCCAACGTCCTGACTTTC.